This T cell receptor beta chain was sequenced during a study of vaccination and CD4 T cells after COVID-19. Study context: Two of the convalescents were Hispanic, and convalescents were six males and four females. Sampling after COVID took place at a median of around 91 days (range 35 to 161) following diagnosis.

Comment on this clonotype: The antigen is not known.

The Oncomine TCR Beta short-read assay generated sequence data from the DNA of cultured CD4+ T cells. Via MiXCR, TCRdb re-called the PCR reads, giving one row per CDR3 protein. The sample shows about 25,000 distinct CDR3 sequences, about 52% of them seen only once. Germline lookup yields CDR1 MNHNS and CDR2 SASEGT. V lost 8 bases and J lost 4, with 20 bases in between. This CDR3 spans 15 amino acids. Sample treatment: approximately 11-day PBMC culture with coronavirus spike peptide pools or control peptides (ViraFEST assay). Antigen-specific T cell expansion with peptide pools preceded TCR sequencing in the ViraFEST approach.

Source material: CD4+ T cells from blood, cultured in vitro. The genes are TRBV6-1 and TRBJ1-1; D is ambiguous. This sequence originates from a human donor who had recovered from COVID-19. CDR3 DNA sequence: TGTGCCAGCCGCCAATATGTTTGGGGAGGCACTGAAGCTTTCTTT. The encoded protein is CASRQYVWGGTEAFF.